The 26 T cell receptor beta chains given below trace back to one sample, sequenced in a study of STAT5B mutations in CD4+ large granular lymphocyte leukemia (dated by TCRdb to between 2021 and 2024). Receptor amplification or capture employed the immunoSEQ multiplex PCR assay. The table was pulled from immuneACCESS by TCRdb, which kept in-frame rearrangements only. Such tables lose some clones; where checked, under half of the loss comes from unresolved V genes, and the rest has no known cause. Recorded for this sample are about 38,000 clones; approximately 85% of them occurred a single time. In total, the top ten clones hold more than 0.9% of the sample. The material sequenced was CD4+ T cells from blood buffy coats. These receptors were taken from a human donor in good health.

J is TRBJ1-1 and V is TRBV14; the D is unclear. The CDR3 spans 17 residues. V was trimmed by 1 base and J by 1 base, leaving 16 bases between them. Germline values: CDR1 SGHDN, CDR2 FVKESK. CDR3 coding DNA: TGTGCCAGCAGCCAAGGAACATCCTTTAGGGAGAACACTGAAGCTTTCTTT. This codes for CASSQGTSFRENTEAFF.

In DNA form, the CDR3 reads TGTGCCAGCAGTTCCCGAGCGGGAGCCTCCTACGAGCAGTACTTC. This translates into CASSSRAGASYEQYF. The chain combines TRBV6-6 with TRBJ2-7, with 8 bases lining up with TRBD2. CDR1 and CDR2 from the germline V gene are MNHNY and SVGAGI (reference sequence). With 4 bases clipped from V and 0 bases from J, the junction kept 5 bases outside the gene matches. The CDR3 is 15 residues long.

This clone was found once. The chain links TRBV2 to TRBJ2-2, with D unclear. The V gene's germline CDR1 is SNHLY and CDR2 FYNNEI. V was trimmed by 3 bases and J by 0 bases, leaving 8 bases between them. The CDR3 length is 15 residues. The CDR3 spells CASSDGRANTGELFF. The CDR3 DNA sequence: TGTGCCAGCAGTGATGGCCGCGCGAACACCGGGGAGCTGTTTTTT.

This clone has only one observation. The chain has TRBV11-1 and TRBJ1-1, with a tentative D call TRBD1 (6 bases). The V end was cut by 1 base, the J end by 11 bases, with 17 bases between. This CDR3 comprises 14 residues. Germline V gene data show CDR1 as SGHAT and CDR2 as FQDESV (reference sequence). The CDR3 nucleotides are TGTGCCAGCAGCTTAGATCGACGTGGGGGCCAGGCTTTCTTT. Translation gives CASSLDRRGGQAFF. The full variable domain, with the rest looked up from reference TRBV11-1 and TRBJ1-1, is EAEVAQSPRYKITEKSQAVAFWCDPISGHATLYWYRQILGQGPELLVQFQDESVVDDSQLPKDRFSAERLKGVDSTLKIQPAELGDSAMYLCASSLDRRGGQAFFGQGTRLTVV.

This clone was recorded only once. The chain links TRBV10-2 to TRBJ2-7; 7 bases align to TRBD2. Germline CDR1 WSHSY, CDR2 SAAADI. This CDR3 spans 15 amino acids. The ends lost 4 bases at V and 4 bases at J; junction bases unmatched: 10. The CDR3 DNA is TGCGCCAGCAGTGCGCCGCTAGCGGAACCTTACGAGCAGTACTTC. Translating gives CASSAPLAEPYEQYF.

V gene TRBV7-9 combines with J gene TRBJ2-1; D call uncertain. The V gene's germline CDR1 is SEHNR and CDR2 FQNEAQ (reference sequence). The CDR3 is made up of 11 amino acids. V lost 3 bases and J 7 bases, leaving 4 bases between the germline ends. The CDR3 spells CASSFENEQFF. For the CDR3, the DNA is TGTGCCAGCAGCTTCGAGAATGAGCAGTTCTTC.

This clone came up once. The CDR3 region is CASSATGGYGTDTQYF. CDR3 coding DNA: TGCGCCAGCAGTGCCACAGGGGGCTATGGGACAGATACGCAGTATTTT. The rearrangement joins TRBV10-1 to TRBJ2-3, with 9 bases identical to TRBD1. CDR3 length: 16 residues. Germline values: CDR1 WNHNN, CDR2 SYGVQD (reference sequence). After removal of 4 bases from V and 3 bases from J, the junction contained 8 bases not matched to a gene.

This clone showed up just a few times. The chain is built from TRBV4-1 and TRBJ2-4; 10 bases line up with TRBD2. Germline CDR1 and CDR2: MGHRA and YSYEKL. The CDR3 runs 15 residues. The J segment lost 13 bases and the V segment lost 1 base, leaving 10 bases of the junction unmatched. The CDR3 sequence: CASSQAVSGRPVQYF. CDR3 sequence (DNA): TGCGCCAGCAGCCAAGCCGTTAGCGGGAGGCCGGTGCAGTACTTC.

This clone was seen a few times. This chain links TRBV5-1 with TRBJ1-2; TRBD1 is a possible D gene (6 bases). The germline V gene has CDR1 SGHRS and CDR2 YFSETQ. V lost 7 bases, J lost 3 bases, and 16 bases lay in between. The CDR3 has 14 amino acids. The CDR3 sequence: CASGPDSPHYGYTF. The CDR3, as DNA: TGCGCCAGCGGCCCGGACAGCCCACACTATGGCTACACCTTC.

This sequence joins TRBV29-1 and TRBJ1-2; the D gene is possibly TRBD1 (5 bases). V was clipped by 7 bases and J by 8 bases, with 14 bases between them. This CDR3 is built from 11 residues. Germline V gene lookup returns CDR1 SQVTM and CDR2 ANQGSEA. The CDR3 DNA reads TGCAGCGATTCAGGGTTCGGCGGCTACACCTTC. This codes for CSDSGFGGYTF. Using reference TRBV29-1 and TRBJ1-2 for the parts outside the CDR3, the full variable domain is SAVISQKPSRDICQRGTSLTIQCQVDSQVTMMFWYRQQPGQSLTLIATANQGSEATYESGFVIDKFPISRPNLTFSTLTVSNMSPEDSSIYLCSDSGFGGYTFGSGTRLTVV.

The gene calls are TRBV6-1 and TRBJ2-7, with 8 bases matching TRBD1. V lost 5 bases and J lost 5; bases outside the gene matches: 8. Germline CDR1 and CDR2: MNHNS and SASEGT. This CDR3 contains 14 residues. CDR3 in DNA: TGTGCCAGCAGTTCAAGGACAGGGAGAAACGAGCAGTACTTC. Translating gives CASSSRTGRNEQYF.

The chain employs TRBV5-4 and TRBJ2-2; TRBD2 agrees at 8 bases. V lost 4 bases, J lost 2 bases, and 7 bases stayed unmatched. From germline, CDR1 is SGHNT and CDR2 YYREEE (reference sequence). CDR3 length equals 16 residues. The CDR3 coding sequence is TGTGCCAGCAGCCCCGGGGGGGGAACAAACACCGGGGAGCTGTTTTTT. It is translated as CASSPGGGTNTGELFF. Based on the CDR3 plus reference TRBV5-4 and TRBJ2-2, the full variable domain is ETGVTQSPTHLIKTRGQQVTLRCSSQSGHNTVSWYQQALGQGPQFIFQYYREEENGRGNFPPRFSGLQFPNYSSELNVNALELDDSALYLCASSPGGGTNTGELFFGEGSRLTVL.

This clone came up once. The chain couples TRBV6-5 to TRBJ1-1; 10 bases fit TRBD1. The germline CDR1 and CDR2 sequences are MNHEY and SVGAGI. Losses at the gene ends were 1 base for V and 4 bases for J; bases not matched to a gene: 6. The CDR3 totals 16 residues. CDR3 bases: TGTGCCAGCAGTTACTGGGACAGGGGATTGAGCACTGAAGCTTTCTTT. Translating gives CASSYWDRGLSTEAFF.

The V call is TRBV5-1, the J call TRBJ1-3; 7 positions match TRBD1. With V trimmed by 0 bases and J by 2 bases, 11 bases remained unmatched. CDR1 is SGHRS and CDR2 is YFSETQ in the germline V gene. This CDR3 spans 18 amino acids. Here the CDR3 DNA reads TGCGCCAGCAGCTTGGGGGACAGAGGTCCTCTGACTGGAAACACCATATATTTT. Its translation is CASSLGDRGPLTGNTIYF.

The chain carries TRBV7-3 and TRBJ2-3; possible D gene TRBD1, 5 bases. The length of the CDR3 is 14 residues. The V end was cut by 5 bases, the J end by 1 base, with 10 bases between. The V gene's germline CDR1 is SGHTA and CDR2 FQGTGA. Here the CDR3 DNA reads TGTGCCAGCAGCAGGGGATATGGCACAGATACGCAGTATTTT. Translation: CASSRGYGTDTQYF. Based on the CDR3 plus reference TRBV7-3 and TRBJ2-3, the full variable domain is GAGVSQTPSNKVTEKGKYVELRCDPISGHTALYWYRQSLGQGPEFLIYFQGTGAADDSGLPNDRFFAVRPEGSVSTLKIQRTERGDSAVYLCASSRGYGTDTQYFGPGTRLTVL.

This clone appeared a few times. The rearrangement joins TRBV7-9 to TRBJ2-3; 7 bases fit TRBD1. Germline assignment: CDR1 SEHNR and CDR2 FQNEAQ (reference sequence). The V and J ends lost 5 bases and 5 bases, in that order; junction bases with no gene match: 10. The CDR3 covers 15 residues. CDR3 region: CASSATTGERDTQYF. Here the CDR3 DNA reads TGTGCCAGCAGCGCCACTACAGGGGAAAGAGATACGCAGTATTTT.

The V and J genes are TRBV4-3 and TRBJ2-5; 9 positions agree with TRBD1. The CDR3 is made up of 15 amino acids. Losses at the gene ends were 0 bases for V and 5 bases for J; bases not matched to a gene: 4. Per the germline V gene, CDR1 is LGHNA and CDR2 is YSLEER. The CDR3 region has the DNA TGCGCCAGCAGCCAAGATTGGGACAGGGTGGAGACCCAGTACTTC. Its translation is CASSQDWDRVETQYF.

The V and J genes are TRBV6-5 and TRBJ1-4; 7 bases fit TRBD1. V trimming: 5 bases; J trimming: 7 bases; junction bases outside the gene matches: 7. The CDR3 covers 14 residues. The V gene's germline CDR1 is MNHEY and CDR2 SVGAGI. The CDR3 here is CASSPTGQSEKLFF. The CDR3 region has the DNA TGTGCCAGCAGTCCCACGGGACAGTCTGAAAAACTGTTTTTT.

This clone was detected once. The CDR3 sequence is CASSERARAYNSPLHF. CDR3 DNA: TGTGCCAGCAGTGAACGAGCCAGGGCCTATAATTCACCCCTCCACTTT. V is TRBV2 and J is TRBJ1-6, with D maybe TRBD1 (5 bases). Germline CDR1 reads SNHLY; CDR2 reads FYNNEI. The CDR3 is 16 amino acids. The germline V and J ends were trimmed by 2 bases and 2 bases, with 10 bases remaining between them.

The rearrangement joins TRBV19 to TRBJ2-1; no clear D. Looked up from germline, CDR1 is LNHDA and CDR2 is SQIVND (reference sequence). The CDR3 is 15 amino acids. Trimming stripped 4 bases from V and 2 bases from J, with 12 bases between. The CDR3 protein is CASSTHLGPYNEQFF. The CDR3 bases are TGTGCCAGTAGTACACACCTTGGCCCCTACAATGAGCAGTTCTTC.

J is TRBJ2-1 and V is TRBV27, with 10 bases matching TRBD2. This CDR3 region has 17 residues. V lost 4 bases and J lost 0; bases outside the gene matches: 6. Germline V gene sequence: CDR1 MNHEY, CDR2 SMNVEV (reference sequence). DNA of the CDR3: TGTGCCAGCAGTTCCCTTAGGACTAGCGGCTCCTACAATGAGCAGTTCTTC. Translated: CASSSLRTSGSYNEQFF.

The gene calls are TRBV18 and TRBJ2-2; 8 bases line up with TRBD1. The trim removed 3 bases at V and 5 bases at J, leaving 5 bases unmatched. Germline CDR1 KGHSH, CDR2 LQKENI. The CDR3 is 15 residues long. CDR3 sequence (DNA): TGTGCCAGCTCACCGGGACAGGATAGAACCGGGGAGCTGTTTTTT. Translation: CASSPGQDRTGELFF.

This chain uses TRBV7-2 with TRBJ2-1, with TRBD1 matching over 7 bases. CDR3 length: 14 amino acids. Germline trimming cut 7 bases from V and 7 bases from J; bases unmatched to any gene: 10. Germline V CDR1 and CDR2: SGHTA, FQGNSA. CDR3 in amino acids: CASTQSYRGNEQFF. The CDR3 region has the DNA TGTGCCAGCACCCAGAGTTACAGGGGAAATGAGCAGTTCTTC.

This clone was seen only a few times. The V and J genes are TRBV20-1 and TRBJ2-7; 7 bases are shared with TRBD2. The CDR3 is 11 residues long. The germline V gene has CDR1 DFQATT and CDR2 SNEGSKA (reference sequence). V dropped 6 bases and J dropped 10; count of bases not matched to a gene: 9. The CDR3 loop reads CSAIAGEGQYF. The CDR3, as DNA: TGCAGTGCCATCGCGGGGGAGGGACAGTACTTC.

The V call is TRBV6-5, the J call TRBJ1-5; D might be TRBD1 (6 bases). From germline, CDR1 is MNHEY and CDR2 SVGAGI. Trimming removed 0 bases from V and 5 bases from J, with 11 bases in between. The CDR3 consists of 15 residues. CDR3 sequence: CASSYSDSRDQPQHF. CDR3 nucleotide sequence: TGTGCCAGCAGTTACTCGGACAGCCGAGATCAGCCCCAGCATTTT.

The V and J genes are TRBV30 and TRBJ1-2; no firm D call. The CDR3 length is 13 residues. V was pared by 0 bases and J by 6 bases, with 11 bases between. The germline V gene encodes CDR1 GTSNPN and CDR2 SVGIG (reference sequence). DNA for the CDR3: TGTGCCTGGAGTGTGGCGGCGGTTCATGGCTACACCTTC. This translates into CAWSVAAVHGYTF.